This TCR beta chain was sequenced for a study of beta chain features in type 1 diabetes (dated by TCRdb to 2016 to 2019). Concerning the study at large: Patients and healthy donors did not differ in mean age, gender distribution, total cell number or subset yield. A total of 85 million to 110 million sorted cells were examined across all samples, and RNA yield correlated strongly with the number of cells per subset. The study compared TCRB repertoires of sorted circulating CD4+ T cell subsets between recently diagnosed type 1 diabetes patients and matched healthy donors. Naive and central memory subsets were obtained from all 30 or so donors, but regulatory and stem cell-like memory subsets were isolated from only 8 patients and roughly eight healthy donors.

At the junction V is shortened by 4 bases and J by 10 bases; bases outside the gene matches: 15. The cysteine opens and the phenylalanine closes a CDR3 of 15 amino acids. Just the 45-base CDR3 DNA is kept, in frame starting at base 1. The germline V gene provides CDR1 SGHDN and CDR2 FVKESK. All of the isolated RNA was reverse transcribed with the High Capacity cDNA Reverse Transcription Kit, so expressed TCRB transcripts were sequenced. Deep immunoSEQ sequencing was performed on naive, central memory and regulatory T cell samples, with an average of around 3.4 million total reads per sample. Sorted cells were lysed in RLT buffer, and RNA was extracted using DNase-treated RNeasy Micro or Mini kits according to cell number. To prevent cross-contamination, every cell subset was processed on its own, while patient and healthy donor samples were processed together. Using the immunoSEQ multiplex PCR, TCRB sequences were amplified from cDNA into 87-bp fragments spanning the CDR3 region. The amplicons were sequenced using the Illumina HiSeq platform. Under the source paper's analysis protocol: PCR bias was corrected computationally using synthetic template baselines, and reads within Hamming distance 2 were collapsed, with unmergeable singletons discarded. Reads were aligned against IMGT to assign V, D and J genes, CDR3 length and insertions or deletions at six rearrangement sites. Clonotype counts were normalized to sorted cell number within each subset before computing true diversity and Gini coefficients with the tcR R package. The overlap coefficient, calculated on TCRB nucleotide sequences, was used to quantify repertoire sharing. TCRdb provides this immuneACCESS table in a form limited to in-frame rearrangements. Some clones are lacking; in checked studies, under half of them reflect an unresolved V gene, and why the rest are absent is not known. Clone size and V and J calls were adopted from that table, with D and trimming inferred from the DNA. The sample contains about 140,000 clones, 9.5% to 10% of them found a single time. Less than 0.85% of the sample is taken by the ten largest.

A word on this clone: The clone's antigen remains unknown. No clone much larger than this one lies a single base away; base qualities are absent.

From each donor, a single peripheral blood sample of around 120 mL on average was drawn into heparinised tubes. A BD FACSAria II was used to sort naive, central memory, regulatory and stem cell-like memory CD4+ T cells with a panel that included CD45RO, CCR7, CD25, CD127, CD95 and CD27. A purity above 95% was achieved for all sorted populations. PBMCs were separated immediately by Lymphoprep density gradient centrifugation and were stained directly, without being cultured. So that batch effects would be minimized, each experiment stained and sorted samples in pairs, pairing one healthy donor with one patient. Broader findings and caveats from the paper: Shorter templates might be favored by PCR, yet because patient and control samples were amplified and corrected together, any such skew would affect both groups equally. Naive, central memory and regulatory TCRB repertoires appeared to be more similar among patients than among healthy donors. Because cDNA was sequenced instead of genomic DNA, highly expressing activated cells could be over-represented, though the groups showed no difference in activation or CD3 levels. HLA sub-analyses involved small numbers of individuals, so any influence of HLA type on TCRB rearrangement remained unresolved. Patients with type 1 diabetes made fewer insertions and deleted more nucleotides at VDJ recombination sites, implying thymic rearrangement abnormalities. In all four CD4+ subsets, TCRB CDR3 length was moderately but significantly shorter in type 1 diabetes patients.

In this chain, TRBV14 is recombined with TRBJ1-1; the junction holds 7 bases that match TRBD1. Source material: central memory CD4+ T cells from blood. The TCR sequence derives from a middle-aged woman in good health. The CDR3 in this case is CASSPATSYRGLAFF. The nucleotide sequence is given as TGTGCCAGCAGCCCCGCCACCTCGTACAGGGGCCTAGCTTTCTTT.